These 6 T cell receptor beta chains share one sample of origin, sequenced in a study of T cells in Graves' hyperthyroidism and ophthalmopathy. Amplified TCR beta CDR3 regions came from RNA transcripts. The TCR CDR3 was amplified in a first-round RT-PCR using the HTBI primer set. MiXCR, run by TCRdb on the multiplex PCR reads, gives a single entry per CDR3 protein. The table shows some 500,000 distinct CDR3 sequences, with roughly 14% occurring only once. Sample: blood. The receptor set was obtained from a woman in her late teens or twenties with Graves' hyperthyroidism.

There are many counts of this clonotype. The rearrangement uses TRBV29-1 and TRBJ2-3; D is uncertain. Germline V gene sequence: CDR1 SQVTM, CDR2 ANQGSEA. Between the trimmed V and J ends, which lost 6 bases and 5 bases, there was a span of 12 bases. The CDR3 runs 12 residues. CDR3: CSVELLLDTQYF. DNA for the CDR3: TGCAGCGTCGAGCTGCTGCTAGATACGCAGTATTTT.

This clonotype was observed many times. The DNA for the CDR3 is TGCAGTGCTAGGTATTGGAGCAATGAGCAGTTCTTC. Protein product: CSARYWSNEQFF. The J gene is TRBJ2-1, the V gene TRBV20-1; no definite D call. Germline lookup yields CDR1 DFQATT and CDR2 SNEGSKA (reference sequence). The ends were cut back, 3 bases at V and 6 bases at J, with 9 bases in the middle. The CDR3 is 12 residues long.

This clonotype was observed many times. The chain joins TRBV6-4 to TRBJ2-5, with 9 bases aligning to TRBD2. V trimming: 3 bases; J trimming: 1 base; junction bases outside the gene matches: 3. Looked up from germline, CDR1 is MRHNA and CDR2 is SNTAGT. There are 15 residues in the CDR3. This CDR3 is CASSEIAGAQETQYF. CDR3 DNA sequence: TGTGCCAGCAGTGAGATAGCGGGGGCCCAAGAGACCCAGTACTTC.

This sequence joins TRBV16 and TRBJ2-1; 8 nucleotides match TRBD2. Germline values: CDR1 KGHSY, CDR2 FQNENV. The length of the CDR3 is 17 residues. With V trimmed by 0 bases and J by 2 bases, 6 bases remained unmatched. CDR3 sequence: CASSQSGGGPPYNEQFF. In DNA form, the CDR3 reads TGTGCCAGCAGCCAATCGGGCGGGGGGCCCCCCTACAATGAGCAGTTCTTC.

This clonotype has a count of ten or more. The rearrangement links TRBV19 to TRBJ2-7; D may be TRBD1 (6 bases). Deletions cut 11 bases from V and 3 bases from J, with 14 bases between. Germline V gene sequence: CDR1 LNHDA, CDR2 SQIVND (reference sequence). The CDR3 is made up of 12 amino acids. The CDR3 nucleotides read TGTGCCTCCCGGTTCAGGGGCTACGAGCAGTACGTC. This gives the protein CASRFRGYEQYV.

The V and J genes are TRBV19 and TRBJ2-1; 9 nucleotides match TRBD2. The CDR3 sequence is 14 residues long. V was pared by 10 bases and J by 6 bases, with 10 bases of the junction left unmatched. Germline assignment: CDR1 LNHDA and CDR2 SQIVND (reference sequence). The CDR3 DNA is TGTGCCACCCTAGCGGGGAGCGGGGCCAATGAGCAGTTCTTC. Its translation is CATLAGSGANEQFF.